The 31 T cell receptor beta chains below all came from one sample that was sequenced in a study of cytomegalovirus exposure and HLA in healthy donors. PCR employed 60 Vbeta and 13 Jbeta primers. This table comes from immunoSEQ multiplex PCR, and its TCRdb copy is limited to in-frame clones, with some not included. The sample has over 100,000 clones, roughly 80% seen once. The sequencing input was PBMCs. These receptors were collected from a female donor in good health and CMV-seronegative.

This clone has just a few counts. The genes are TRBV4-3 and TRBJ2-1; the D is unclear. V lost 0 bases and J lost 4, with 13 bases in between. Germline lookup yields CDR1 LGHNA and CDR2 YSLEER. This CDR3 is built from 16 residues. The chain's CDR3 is CASSQEWRSDYNEQFF. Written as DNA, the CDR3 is TGCGCCAGCAGCCAAGAATGGCGGAGCGATTACAATGAGCAGTTCTTC.

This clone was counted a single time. CDR3 nucleotides: TGTGCCAGCAGCTTTGGTAGCAGGGGGAACTACGAGCAGTACTTC. Its translation is CASSFGSRGNYEQYF. The chain links TRBV7-9 to TRBJ2-7; 7 bases align to TRBD1. V was clipped by 3 bases and J by 3 bases; unmatched bases: 8. The CDR3 spans 15 residues. CDR1 SEHNR and CDR2 FQNEAQ come from the germline V gene (reference sequence). Based on the CDR3 plus reference TRBV7-9 and TRBJ2-7, the full variable domain is DTGVSQNPRHKITKRGQNVTFRCDPISEHNRLYWYRQTLGQGPEFLTYFQNEAQLEKSRLLSDRFSAERPKGSFSTLEIQRTEQGDSAMYLCASSFGSRGNYEQYFGPGTRLTVT.

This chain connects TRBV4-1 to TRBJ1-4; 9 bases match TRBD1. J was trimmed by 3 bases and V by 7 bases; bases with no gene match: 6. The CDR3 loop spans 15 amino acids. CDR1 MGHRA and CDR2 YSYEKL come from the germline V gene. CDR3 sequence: CASTQRDRANEKLFF. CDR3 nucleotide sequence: TGCGCCAGCACCCAGCGGGACAGGGCTAATGAAAAACTGTTTTTT.

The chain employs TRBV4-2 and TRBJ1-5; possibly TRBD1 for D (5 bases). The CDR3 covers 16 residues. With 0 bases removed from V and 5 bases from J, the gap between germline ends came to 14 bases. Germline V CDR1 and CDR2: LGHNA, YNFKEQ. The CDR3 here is CASSQDLQAGHQPQHF. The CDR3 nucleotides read TGTGCCAGCAGCCAAGATCTCCAGGCAGGGCATCAGCCCCAGCATTTT.

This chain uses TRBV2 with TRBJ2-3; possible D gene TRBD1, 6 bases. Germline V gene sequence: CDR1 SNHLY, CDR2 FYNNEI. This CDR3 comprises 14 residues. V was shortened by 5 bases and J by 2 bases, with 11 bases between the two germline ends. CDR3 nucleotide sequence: TGTGCCAGCAGTCAGACAGGCAACACAGATACGCAGTATTTT. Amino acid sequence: CASSQTGNTDTQYF.

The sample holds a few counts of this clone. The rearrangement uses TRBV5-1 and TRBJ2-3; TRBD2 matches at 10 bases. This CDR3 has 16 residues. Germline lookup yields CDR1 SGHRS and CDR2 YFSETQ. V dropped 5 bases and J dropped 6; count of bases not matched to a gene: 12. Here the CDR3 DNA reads TGCGCCAGCAGTCCATACAGCGGGAGGGGCGCCGATACGCAGTATTTT. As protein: CASSPYSGRGADTQYF. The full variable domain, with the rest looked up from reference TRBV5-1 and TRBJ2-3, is KAGVTQTPRYLIKTRGQQVTLSCSPISGHRSVSWYQQTPGQGLQFLFEYFSETQRNKGNFPGRFSGRQFSNSRSEMNVSTLELGDSALYLCASSPYSGRGADTQYFGPGTRLTVL.

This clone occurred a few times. DNA for the CDR3: TGTGCCACCAGCAGCGGGACAAGCTATGGCTACACCTTC. Its translation: CATSSGTSYGYTF. The genes are TRBV15 and TRBJ1-2; TRBD1 might be the D (6 bases). V lost 3 bases and J lost 4, with 9 bases in between. Germline V lookup: CDR1 LNHNV, CDR2 YYDKDF (reference sequence). This CDR3 is built from 13 residues.

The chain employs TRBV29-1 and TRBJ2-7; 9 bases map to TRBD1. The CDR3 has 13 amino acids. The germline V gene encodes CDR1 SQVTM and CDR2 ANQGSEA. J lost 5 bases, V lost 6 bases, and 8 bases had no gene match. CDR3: CSVEGQGLHEQYF. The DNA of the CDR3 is TGCAGCGTAGAGGGACAGGGTTTACACGAGCAGTACTTC.

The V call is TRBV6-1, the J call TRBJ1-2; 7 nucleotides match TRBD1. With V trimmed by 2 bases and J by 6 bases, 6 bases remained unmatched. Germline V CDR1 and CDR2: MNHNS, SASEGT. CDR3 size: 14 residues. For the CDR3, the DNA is TGTGCCAGCAGTGAAAGACAGGGCCAAGATGGCTACACCTTC. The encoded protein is CASSERQGQDGYTF.

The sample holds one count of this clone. CDR3 sequence reads: CASSSRLADYNEQFF. CDR3 bases: TGTGCCAGCAGTTCCCGACTAGCGGACTACAATGAGCAGTTCTTC. The genes are TRBV28 and TRBJ2-1, with TRBD2 identical over 9 bases. CDR3 size: 15 residues. CDR1 is MDHEN, CDR2 SYDVKM, per germline. The V gene end was trimmed by 4 bases and the J gene end by 3 bases; junction bases not matched to a gene: 4.

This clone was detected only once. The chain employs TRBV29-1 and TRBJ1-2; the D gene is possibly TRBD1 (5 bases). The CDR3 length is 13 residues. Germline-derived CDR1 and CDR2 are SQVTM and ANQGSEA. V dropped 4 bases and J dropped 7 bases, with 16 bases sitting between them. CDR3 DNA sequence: TGCAGCGTTGTATTGCAGGGCTTGCGTGGCTACACCTTC. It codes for CSVVLQGLRGYTF.

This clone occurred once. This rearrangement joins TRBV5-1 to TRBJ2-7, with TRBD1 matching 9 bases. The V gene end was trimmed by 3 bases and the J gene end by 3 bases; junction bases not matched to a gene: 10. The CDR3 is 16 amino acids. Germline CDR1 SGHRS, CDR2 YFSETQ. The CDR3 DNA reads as TGCGCCAGCAGCTCGAATCCGGGACAGGGCGACTACGAGCAGTACTTC. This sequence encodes CASSSNPGQGDYEQYF. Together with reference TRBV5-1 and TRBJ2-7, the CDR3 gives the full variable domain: KAGVTQTPRYLIKTRGQQVTLSCSPISGHRSVSWYQQTPGQGLQFLFEYFSETQRNKGNFPGRFSGRQFSNSRSEMNVSTLELGDSALYLCASSSNPGQGDYEQYFGPGTRLTVT.

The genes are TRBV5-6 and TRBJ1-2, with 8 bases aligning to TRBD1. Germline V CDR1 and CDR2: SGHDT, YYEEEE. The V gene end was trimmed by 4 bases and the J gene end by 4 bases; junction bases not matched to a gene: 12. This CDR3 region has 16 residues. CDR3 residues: CASSLGLAGGIYGYTF. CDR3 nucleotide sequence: TGTGCCAGCAGCCTGGGGTTGGCAGGGGGCATCTATGGCTACACCTTC.

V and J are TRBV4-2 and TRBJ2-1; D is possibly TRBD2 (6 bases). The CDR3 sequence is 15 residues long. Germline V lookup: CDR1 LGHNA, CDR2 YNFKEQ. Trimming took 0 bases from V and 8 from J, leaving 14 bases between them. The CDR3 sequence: CASSQETAEGHEQFF. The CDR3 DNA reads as TGTGCCAGCAGCCAAGAGACGGCGGAGGGACATGAGCAGTTCTTC.

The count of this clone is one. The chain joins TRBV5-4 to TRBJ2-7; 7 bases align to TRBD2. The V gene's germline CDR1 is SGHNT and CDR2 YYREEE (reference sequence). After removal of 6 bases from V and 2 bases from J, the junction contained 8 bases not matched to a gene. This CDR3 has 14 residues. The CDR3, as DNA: TGTGCCAGCAAAATTGATCGGGGGGCCTACGAGCAGTACTTC. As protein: CASKIDRGAYEQYF.

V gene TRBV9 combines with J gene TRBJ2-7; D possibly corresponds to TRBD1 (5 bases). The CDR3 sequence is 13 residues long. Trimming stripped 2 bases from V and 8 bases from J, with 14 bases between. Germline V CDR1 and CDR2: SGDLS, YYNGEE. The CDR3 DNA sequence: TGTGCCAGCAGCGTGACGCCAGGGTATAAGCAGTACTTC. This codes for CASSVTPGYKQYF.

CDR3 in DNA: TGTGCCAGCAGCTTCGTCCGCTCTGGGGCCAACGTCCTGACTTTC. The encoded protein is CASSFVRSGANVLTF. The rearrangement joins TRBV7-8 to TRBJ2-6; no clear D gene. This CDR3 has 15 residues. Trimming left V 3 bases short and J 0 bases short, with 6 bases between. The V gene's germline CDR1 is SGHVS and CDR2 FQNEAQ.

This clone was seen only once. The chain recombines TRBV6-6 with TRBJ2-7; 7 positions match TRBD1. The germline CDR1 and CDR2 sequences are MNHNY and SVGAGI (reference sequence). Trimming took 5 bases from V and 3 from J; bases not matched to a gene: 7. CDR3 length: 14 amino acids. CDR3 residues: CASSTTGPRYEQYF. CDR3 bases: TGTGCCAGCAGTACGACAGGGCCTCGCTACGAGCAGTACTTC.

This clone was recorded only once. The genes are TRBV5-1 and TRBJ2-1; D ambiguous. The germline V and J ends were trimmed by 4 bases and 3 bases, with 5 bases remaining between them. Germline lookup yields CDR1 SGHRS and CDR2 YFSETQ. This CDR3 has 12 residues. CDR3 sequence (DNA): TGCGCCAGCAGCCCCCACTACAATGAGCAGTTCTTC. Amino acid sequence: CASSPHYNEQFF.

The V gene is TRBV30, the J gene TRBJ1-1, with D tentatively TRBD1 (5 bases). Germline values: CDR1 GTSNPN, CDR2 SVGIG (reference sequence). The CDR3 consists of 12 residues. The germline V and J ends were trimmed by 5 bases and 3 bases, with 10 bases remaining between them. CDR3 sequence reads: CAWGGVHTEAFF. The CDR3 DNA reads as TGTGCCTGGGGAGGGGTACACACTGAAGCTTTCTTT.

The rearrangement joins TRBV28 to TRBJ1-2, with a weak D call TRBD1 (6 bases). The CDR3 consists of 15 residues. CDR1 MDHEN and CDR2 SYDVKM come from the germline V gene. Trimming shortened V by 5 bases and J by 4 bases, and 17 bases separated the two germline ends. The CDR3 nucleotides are TGTGCCAGCAGTCCTACTCAGGGGCAGGTCTATGGCTACACCTTC. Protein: CASSPTQGQVYGYTF.

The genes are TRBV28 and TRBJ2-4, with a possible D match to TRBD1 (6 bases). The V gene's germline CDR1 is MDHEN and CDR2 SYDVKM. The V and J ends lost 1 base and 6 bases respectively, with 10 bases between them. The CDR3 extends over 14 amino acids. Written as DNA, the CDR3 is TGTGCCAGCAGTTTATTGGCAGGGGTAAACATTCAGTACTTC. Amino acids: CASSLLAGVNIQYF.

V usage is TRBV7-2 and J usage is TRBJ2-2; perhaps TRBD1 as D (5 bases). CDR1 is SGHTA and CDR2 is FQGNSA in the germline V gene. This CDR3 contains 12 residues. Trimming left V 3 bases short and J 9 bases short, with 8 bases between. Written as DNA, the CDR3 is TGTGCCAGCAGCTTTAGGACAAGGGAGCTGTTTTTT. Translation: CASSFRTRELFF.

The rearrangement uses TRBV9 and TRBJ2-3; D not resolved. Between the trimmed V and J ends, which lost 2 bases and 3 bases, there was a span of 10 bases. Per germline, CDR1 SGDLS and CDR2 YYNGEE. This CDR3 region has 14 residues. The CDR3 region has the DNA TGTGCCAGCAGCGTTGGTGAGTTGACAGATACGCAGTATTTT. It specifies CASSVGELTDTQYF.

The CDR3 here is CASSSAPGGAKNIQYF. CDR3 nucleotides: TGCGCCAGCAGCTCTGCCCCGGGGGGAGCCAAAAACATTCAGTACTTC. V gene TRBV5-1 combines with J gene TRBJ2-4; 7 bases align to TRBD2. Germline loops: CDR1 SGHRS, CDR2 YFSETQ. This CDR3 is built from 16 residues. The V segment lost 3 bases and the J segment 0 bases; nucleotides outside the gene matches: 6. Filled out from reference TRBV5-1 and TRBJ2-4, the complete variable domain reads KAGVTQTPRYLIKTRGQQVTLSCSPISGHRSVSWYQQTPGQGLQFLFEYFSETQRNKGNFPGRFSGRQFSNSRSEMNVSTLELGDSALYLCASSSAPGGAKNIQYFGAGTRLSVL.

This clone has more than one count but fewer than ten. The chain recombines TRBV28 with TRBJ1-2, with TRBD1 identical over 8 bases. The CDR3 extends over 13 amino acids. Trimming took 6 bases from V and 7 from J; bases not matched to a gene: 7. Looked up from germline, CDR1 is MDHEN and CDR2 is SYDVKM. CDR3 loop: CASRRTGLSGYTF. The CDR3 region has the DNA TGTGCCAGCAGAAGGACAGGGTTGAGTGGCTACACCTTC.

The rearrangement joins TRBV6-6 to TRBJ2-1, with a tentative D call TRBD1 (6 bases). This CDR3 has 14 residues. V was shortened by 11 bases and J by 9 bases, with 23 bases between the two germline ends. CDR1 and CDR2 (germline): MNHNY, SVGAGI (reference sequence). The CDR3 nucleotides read TGTGCCGCCAGGATCCGAGAACAGGGCGGTGAGCAGTTCTTC. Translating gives CAARIREQGGEQFF.

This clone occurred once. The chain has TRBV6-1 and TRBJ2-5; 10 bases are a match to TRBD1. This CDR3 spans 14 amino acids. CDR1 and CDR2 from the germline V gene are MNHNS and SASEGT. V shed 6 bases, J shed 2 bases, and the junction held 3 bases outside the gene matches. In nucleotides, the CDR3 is TGTGCCAGCAGCGGACAGGGGGGTCAAGAGACCCAGTACTTC. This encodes CASSGQGGQETQYF.

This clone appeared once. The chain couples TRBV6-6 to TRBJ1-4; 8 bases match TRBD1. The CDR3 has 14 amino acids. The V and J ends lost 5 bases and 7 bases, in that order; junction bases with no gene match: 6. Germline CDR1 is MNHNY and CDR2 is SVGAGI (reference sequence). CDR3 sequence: CASSARGRFEKLFF. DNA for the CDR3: TGTGCCAGCAGTGCCAGGGGGCGCTTTGAAAAACTGTTTTTT.

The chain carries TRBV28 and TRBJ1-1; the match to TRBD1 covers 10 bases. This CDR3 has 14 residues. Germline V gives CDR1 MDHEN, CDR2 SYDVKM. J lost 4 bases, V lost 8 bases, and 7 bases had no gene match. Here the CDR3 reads CASGDRGRATEAFF. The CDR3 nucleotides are TGTGCCAGCGGGGACAGGGGTCGGGCCACTGAAGCTTTCTTT.

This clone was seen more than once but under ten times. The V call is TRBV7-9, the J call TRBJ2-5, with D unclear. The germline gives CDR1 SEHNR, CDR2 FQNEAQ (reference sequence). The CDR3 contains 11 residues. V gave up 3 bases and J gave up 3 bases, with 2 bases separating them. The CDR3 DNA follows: TGTGCCAGCAGCTTTAAAGAGACCCAGTACTTC. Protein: CASSFKETQYF. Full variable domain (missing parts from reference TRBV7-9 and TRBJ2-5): DTGVSQNPRHKITKRGQNVTFRCDPISEHNRLYWYRQTLGQGPEFLTYFQNEAQLEKSRLLSDRFSAERPKGSFSTLEIQRTEQGDSAMYLCASSFKETQYFGPGTRLLVL.